These 28 T cell receptor beta chains share one sample of origin, sequenced in a study of CD8+ T cells in alopecia areata. In each case, RNA was isolated and then reverse transcribed into cDNA as the sequencing template. Method: immunoSEQ multiplex PCR; TCRdb's copy keeps in-frame clones and lacks some. The table lists approximately 200,000 clones, roughly two fifths of them singletons. Treatment reported: oral pan-JAK inhibitor, 5-10 mg twice daily. Sequencing used CD4+ T cells sorted from blood, obtained around week 36, from a patient treated with tofacitinib. The receptors shown here come from a human donor with alopecia areata.

V gene TRBV7-2 combines with J gene TRBJ2-2; D ambiguous. Deletions cut 3 bases from V and 6 bases from J, with 8 bases between. Looked up from germline, CDR1 is SGHTA and CDR2 is FQGNSA. The CDR3 totals 13 residues. The CDR3 loop reads CASSFNGPGELFF. The CDR3 nucleotides are TGTGCCAGCAGCTTTAATGGCCCCGGGGAGCTGTTTTTT.

The chain recombines TRBV27 with TRBJ1-2; D gene ambiguous. The V and J ends lost 7 bases and 6 bases respectively, with 15 bases between them. The CDR3 is 13 amino acids. Germline V gene lookup returns CDR1 MNHEY and CDR2 SMNVEV (reference sequence). The CDR3 DNA follows: TGTGCCAGCAAAATCCTAGGGTACGATGGCTACACCTTC. This sequence encodes CASKILGYDGYTF.

The CDR3 DNA reads as TGTGCCAGCAGTGCCTGGGGACTAGCGGAGGCCCCGCAGTTCTTC. Its protein is CASSAWGLAEAPQFF. The chain links TRBV6-1 to TRBJ2-1; 11 bases fit TRBD2. This CDR3 comprises 15 residues. Per germline, CDR1 MNHNS and CDR2 SASEGT. V shed 4 bases, J shed 12 bases, and the junction held 11 bases outside the gene matches.

This clone occurred a few times. This chain connects TRBV4-1 to TRBJ2-5; no clear D. V lost 0 bases and J 4 bases, leaving 9 bases between the germline ends. Germline-derived CDR1 and CDR2 are MGHRA and YSYEKL. CDR3 length equals 14 residues. This CDR3 is CASSQDLLRETQYF. Here the CDR3 DNA reads TGCGCCAGCAGCCAAGATCTCTTGCGAGAGACCCAGTACTTC.

V is TRBV7-3 and J is TRBJ2-3, with D unclear. From germline, CDR1 is SGHTA and CDR2 FQGTGA. CDR3 length: 14 residues. Trimming took off 2 bases at V and 5 bases at J, with 11 bases between the two ends. The CDR3: CASSLGVSKDTQYF. The CDR3 region has the DNA TGTGCCAGCAGCTTAGGGGTGTCTAAAGATACGCAGTATTTT. The full variable domain, with the rest looked up from reference TRBV7-3 and TRBJ2-3, is GAGVSQTPSNKVTEKGKYVELRCDPISGHTALYWYRQSLGQGPEFLIYFQGTGAADDSGLPNDRFFAVRPEGSVSTLKIQRTERGDSAVYLCASSLGVSKDTQYFGPGTRLTVL.

V gene TRBV2 combines with J gene TRBJ2-5, with D perhaps TRBD1 (7 bases). V was pared by 5 bases and J by 5 bases, with 18 bases between. Looked up from germline, CDR1 is SNHLY and CDR2 is FYNNEI. This CDR3 contains 15 residues. The CDR3 sequence: CASSPRRGRLETQYF. The CDR3, as DNA: TGTGCCAGCAGTCCTAGGAGGGGGCGCCTTGAGACCCAGTACTTC.

The chain recombines TRBV9 with TRBJ2-5; unclear D gene. Germline CDR1 reads SGDLS; CDR2 reads YYNGEE. This CDR3 is built from 14 residues. The ends were cut back, 2 bases at V and 0 bases at J, with 8 bases in the middle. CDR3 coding DNA: TGTGCCAGCAGCGTTGGAACTAACCAAGAGACCCAGTACTTC. Its protein product is CASSVGTNQETQYF.

Written as DNA, the CDR3 is TGTGCCAGCAGTAGAGCGCCCCAAGAGACCCAGTACTTC. Residues: CASSRAPQETQYF. This rearrangement joins TRBV7-3 to TRBJ2-5, with D hard to call. CDR3 length: 13 amino acids. Deletions cut 6 bases from V and 1 base from J, with 9 bases between. Germline-derived CDR1 and CDR2 are SGHTA and FQGTGA.

The rearrangement uses TRBV15 and TRBJ2-7, with 8 nucleotides matching TRBD1. The CDR3 has 13 amino acids. The germline V gene encodes CDR1 LNHNV and CDR2 YYDKDF (reference sequence). Trimming cost V 4 bases and J 3 bases; bases outside gene matches: 2. Here the CDR3 DNA reads TGTGCCACCAGCAAGGACAGGGTCTACGAGCAGTACTTC. It codes for CATSKDRVYEQYF.

The DNA of the CDR3 is TGTGCCAGCAGTTACGGGCAGGGAGTAACCTACGAGCAGTACTTC. Protein sequence: CASSYGQGVTYEQYF. The V gene is TRBV6-5, the J gene TRBJ2-7; D may match TRBD1 or TRBD2 (5 bases each). The CDR3 loop spans 15 amino acids. Germline V gives CDR1 MNHEY, CDR2 SVGAGI. V lost 2 bases and J lost 2, with 13 bases in between.

This chain links TRBV7-2 with TRBJ2-5; the D gene is possibly TRBD2 (5 bases). The germline V gene encodes CDR1 SGHTA and CDR2 FQGNSA. V was trimmed by 5 bases and J by 13 bases, leaving 20 bases between them. The CDR3 consists of 13 residues. CDR3 amino acids: CASSPSPKTRVYF. The CDR3 region has the DNA TGTGCCAGCAGCCCCTCCCCCAAGACGCGGGTGTACTTC.

This clone was counted only a few times. This chain connects TRBV29-1 to TRBJ1-1; a possible D gene is TRBD1 (5 bases). Trimming took off 4 bases at V and 1 base at J, with 10 bases between the two ends. The CDR3 extends over 13 amino acids. The V gene's germline CDR1 is SQVTM and CDR2 ANQGSEA. This CDR3 is CSVARDSNTEAFF. CDR3 DNA sequence: TGCAGCGTTGCCAGGGACTCGAACACTGAAGCTTTCTTT. Variable domain in full (rest from reference TRBV29-1 and TRBJ1-1): SAVISQKPSRDICQRGTSLTIQCQVDSQVTMMFWYRQQPGQSLTLIATANQGSEATYESGFVIDKFPISRPNLTFSTLTVSNMSPEDSSIYLCSVARDSNTEAFFGQGTRLTVV.

V usage is TRBV25-1 and J usage is TRBJ2-5, with 8 nucleotides matching TRBD2. CDR3 length: 15 amino acids. Germline CDR1 MGHDK, CDR2 SYGVNS. Trimming cost V 4 bases and J 7 bases; bases outside gene matches: 11. In nucleotides, the CDR3 is TGTGCCAGCAGTGGTACTAGCGGTCCTCAGGGGACCCAGTACTTC. It codes for CASSGTSGPQGTQYF.

The V gene is TRBV11-2, the J gene TRBJ2-7; TRBD2 might be the D (7 bases). The CDR3 extends over 18 amino acids. CDR1 and CDR2 (germline): SGHAT, FQNNGV. V was trimmed by 0 bases and J by 2 bases, leaving 20 bases between them. CDR3 DNA sequence: TGTGCCAGCAGCTTAGACCCCGGGGGGCGGTCCCGGGCCTACGAGCAGTACTTC. The encoded protein is CASSLDPGGRSRAYEQYF.

This clone was seen a handful of times. This chain connects TRBV28 to TRBJ2-7, with no clear D. Trimming shortened V by 3 bases and J by 4 bases, and 7 bases separated the two germline ends. From germline, CDR1 is MDHEN and CDR2 SYDVKM. The CDR3 is made up of 12 amino acids. The CDR3 protein is CASSLFGYEQYF. In DNA form, the CDR3 reads TGTGCCAGCAGTTTGTTTGGGTACGAGCAGTACTTC.

This clone was recorded once. The V call is TRBV19, the J call TRBJ2-5, with D tentatively TRBD2 (6 bases). The CDR3 runs to 15 residues. Trimming pared 6 bases from V and 0 bases from J, leaving 14 bases between. Germline assignment: CDR1 LNHDA and CDR2 SQIVND (reference sequence). CDR3 in DNA: TGTGCCAGTAGCACCGGGACTGACTACCAAGAGACCCAGTACTTC. Amino acids: CASSTGTDYQETQYF.

Notes on this clone: The same CDR3 arises from other DNA sequences in this sample as well. This chain joins TRBV2 and TRBJ2-1, with D possibly matching TRBD2 (5 bases). Germline V gene data show CDR1 as SNHLY and CDR2 as FYNNEI. Trimming shortened V by 2 bases and J by 2 bases, and 10 bases separated the two germline ends. The CDR3 totals 15 residues. CDR3 nucleotides: TGTGCCAGCAGTGAACGGAGCGGTACCTACAATGAGCAGTTCTTC. Translation gives CASSERSGTYNEQFF. The complete variable domain, with remaining parts taken from reference TRBV2 and TRBJ2-1, reads EPEVTQTPSHQVTQMGQEVILRCVPISNHLYFYWYRQILGQKVEFLVSFYNNEISEKSEIFDDQFSVERPDGSNFTLKIRSTKLEDSAMYFCASSERSGTYNEQFFGPGTRLTVL.

In this sample, this clone turned up many times. This CDR3 reads CASIKADATNEKLFF. As DNA, the CDR3 is TGTGCCAGCATCAAAGCAGACGCAACTAATGAAAAACTGTTTTTT. This chain joins TRBV6-5 and TRBJ1-4; no clear D gene. Trimming removed 7 bases at V and 0 bases at J, with 12 bases between. CDR3 length: 15 residues. Germline loops: CDR1 MNHEY, CDR2 SVGAGI.

V is TRBV7-2 and J is TRBJ2-4; D is perhaps TRBD2 (6 bases). This CDR3 is built from 15 residues. Germline loops: CDR1 SGHTA, CDR2 FQGNSA. The germline V and J ends were trimmed by 6 bases and 1 base, with 13 bases remaining between them. CDR3 in amino acids: CASSGGFSAKNIQYF. CDR3 sequence (DNA): TGTGCCAGCAGTGGGGGGTTTAGTGCCAAAAACATTCAGTACTTC.

DNA of the CDR3: TGCGCCAGCAGCCAAGACCCGGGACGGACGACAACTAATGAAAAACTGTTTTTT. Translating it yields CASSQDPGRTTTNEKLFF. The J gene is TRBJ1-4, the V gene TRBV4-1, with TRBD1 as a possible D gene (5 bases). Germline-derived CDR1 and CDR2 are MGHRA and YSYEKL. V was shortened by 0 bases and J by 0 bases, with 14 bases between the two germline ends. CDR3 size: 18 residues.

The chain is built from TRBV30 and TRBJ2-3; 14 nucleotides align to TRBD2. V gave up 2 bases and J gave up 7 bases; unmatched junction bases: 5. CDR3 length: 15 amino acids. In germline, CDR1 is GTSNPN, CDR2 SVGIG (reference sequence). The CDR3 DNA sequence: TGTGCCTGGAGTCAGGGACTAGCGGGAGCGAATACGCAGTATTTT. It is translated as CAWSQGLAGANTQYF.

The V call is TRBV5-4, the J call TRBJ2-7; TRBD1 matches at 9 bases. V lost 5 bases, J lost 3 bases, and 6 bases stayed unmatched. Germline CDR1 is SGHNT and CDR2 is YYREEE (reference sequence). This CDR3 region has 14 residues. CDR3 residues: CASSPGTGIYEQYF. The CDR3 DNA sequence: TGTGCCAGCAGTCCTGGGACAGGGATCTACGAGCAGTACTTC.

The J gene is TRBJ2-5, the V gene TRBV7-6; 8 bases match TRBD2. Germline lookup yields CDR1 SGHVS and CDR2 FNYEAQ. This CDR3 has 16 residues. Germline trimming cut 7 bases from V and 5 bases from J; bases unmatched to any gene: 15. The DNA for the CDR3 is TGTGCCAGCAACCCAGCGGGGGCCTTCTGGACGGAGACCCAGTACTTC. Translated: CASNPAGAFWTETQYF.

This clone was seen many times. This chain connects TRBV7-2 to TRBJ2-7; D is unresolved. Germline CDR1 and CDR2: SGHTA and FQGNSA. The V and J ends lost 5 bases and 0 bases respectively, with 11 bases between them. The CDR3 totals 14 residues. In nucleotides, the CDR3 is TGTGCCAGCAGCACCAAGGTTAGCTCCTACGAGCAGTACTTC. Translation gives CASSTKVSSYEQYF.

This sequence joins TRBV27 and TRBJ2-7; D remains unclear. CDR3 length: 15 amino acids. V lost 2 bases and J lost 1, with 12 bases in between. Germline loops: CDR1 MNHEY, CDR2 SMNVEV (reference sequence). CDR3 in DNA: TGTGCCAGCAGTTTAGGGCCTAGTGCTTCCTACGAGCAGTACTTC. Translation: CASSLGPSASYEQYF.

V is TRBV7-2 and J is TRBJ2-7; D not resolved. The germline V gene has CDR1 SGHTA and CDR2 FQGNSA. The CDR3 contains 14 residues. The V gene lost 0 bases and the J gene lost 2 bases, with 8 bases spanning the gap. This CDR3 reads CASSLASQTYEQYF. The CDR3 region has the DNA TGTGCCAGCAGCTTAGCCTCTCAAACCTACGAGCAGTACTTC.

The chain couples TRBV29-1 to TRBJ2-1; D gene ambiguous. This CDR3 comprises 15 residues. With 4 bases removed from V and 2 bases from J, the gap between germline ends came to 15 bases. From germline, CDR1 is SQVTM and CDR2 ANQGSEA. The chain's CDR3 is CSVVSSGHPYNEQFF. In nucleotides, the CDR3 is TGCAGCGTTGTGTCGTCGGGTCACCCCTACAATGAGCAGTTCTTC.

This clone was observed a few times. This chain joins TRBV9 and TRBJ2-5; tentative D call: TRBD2 (5 bases). The V and J ends lost 0 bases and 2 bases respectively, with 8 bases between them. CDR1 is SGDLS and CDR2 is YYNGEE in the germline V gene. The length of the CDR3 is 14 residues. The CDR3 bases are TGTGCCAGCAGCGTAGGCAGCGGTCAAGAGACCCAGTACTTC. It is translated as CASSVGSGQETQYF.